Each of the 10 T cell receptor beta chains below was sequenced from the same sample in a study of TIL therapy for anti-PD-1-resistant metastatic lung cancer. Sample time point: pre-treatment sample, taken before nivolumab and TIL therapy. This was the immunoSEQ v3 assay. Using immunoSEQ multiplex PCR, the repertoire was profiled, and TCRdb retains in-frame clones only, with some absent. Among 50,000 or so clones listed, 65% to 80% were seen once. Specimen: blood, collected at baseline. Receptors originate from a woman between 25 and 85 years old with non-small cell lung cancer.

This clone was seen more than once but under ten times. The chain has TRBV6-5 and TRBJ2-2, with D possibly TRBD2 on 7 matching bases. The CDR3 contains 15 residues. The V and J ends lost 8 bases and 2 bases respectively, with 15 bases between them. From germline, CDR1 is MNHEY and CDR2 SVGAGI. CDR3 DNA: TGTGCCAGCGGAGGGAGGGGGATAAACACCGGGGAGCTGTTTTTT. Amino acids: CASGGRGINTGELFF.

CDR3 protein: CASSLAEAGGDGYTF. CDR3 DNA sequence: TGTGCCAGCAGTTTGGCCGAAGCAGGGGGCGACGGCTACACCTTC. The chain joins TRBV28 to TRBJ1-2; 8 bases line up with TRBD1. V dropped 3 bases and J dropped 8; count of bases not matched to a gene: 11. CDR1 is MDHEN and CDR2 is SYDVKM in the germline V gene. CDR3 size: 15 residues.

The chain has TRBV4-3 and TRBJ2-1; D is uncertain. The CDR3 sequence is 13 residues long. Germline V gene data show CDR1 as LGHNA and CDR2 as YSLEER. Trimming pared 0 bases from V and 9 bases from J, leaving 9 bases between. CDR3: CASSQESGGEQFF. The DNA of the CDR3 is TGCGCCAGCAGCCAAGAATCGGGTGGTGAGCAGTTCTTC.

V is TRBV6-5 and J is TRBJ1-6; D remains unclear. V was clipped by 4 bases and J by 9 bases, with 13 bases between them. The germline V gene has CDR1 MNHEY and CDR2 SVGAGI. The CDR3 consists of 14 residues. CDR3: CASSLRLMGSPLHF. The CDR3 coding sequence is TGTGCCAGCAGTTTAAGGCTGATGGGTTCACCCCTCCACTTT.

In DNA form, the CDR3 reads TGTGCCAGCAGCCAAGAATTACTAGCGGGGGATAATGAGCAGTTCTTC. It is translated as CASSQELLAGDNEQFF. The rearrangement uses TRBV4-2 and TRBJ2-1; 11 bases agree with TRBD2. Trimming cost V 0 bases and J 7 bases; bases outside gene matches: 5. The CDR3 is made up of 16 amino acids. From germline, CDR1 is LGHNA and CDR2 YNFKEQ.

This clone has more than one count but fewer than ten. This chain links TRBV6-5 with TRBJ1-1; 7 nucleotides align to TRBD1. Germline-derived CDR1 and CDR2 are MNHEY and SVGAGI. V lost 5 bases, J lost 6 bases, and 6 bases stayed unmatched. The CDR3 totals 13 residues. CDR3 region: CASSLNRGAEAFF. In nucleotides, the CDR3 is TGTGCCAGCAGTCTTAACAGGGGCGCTGAAGCTTTCTTT.

The chain couples TRBV7-9 to TRBJ2-1, with 8 positions matching TRBD2. After removal of 5 bases from V and 5 bases from J, the junction contained 8 bases not matched to a gene. Germline V gives CDR1 SEHNR, CDR2 FQNEAQ (reference sequence). The CDR3 has 15 amino acids. The CDR3 protein is CASSPRTSYHNEQFF. For the CDR3, the DNA is TGTGCCAGCAGCCCACGGACTAGCTACCACAATGAGCAGTTCTTC.

The chain employs TRBV19 and TRBJ2-7, with 7 bases lining up with TRBD1. J lost 1 base, V lost 3 bases, and 6 bases had no gene match. This CDR3 is 15 amino acids long. Germline V gene lookup returns CDR1 LNHDA and CDR2 SQIVND (reference sequence). The CDR3 coding sequence is TGTGCCAGTAGTATGGCCTGGGACAGATCCTACGAGCAGTACTTC. Its translation: CASSMAWDRSYEQYF.

V usage is TRBV4-2 and J usage is TRBJ2-7; no clear D. Germline loops: CDR1 LGHNA, CDR2 YNFKEQ. V dropped 1 base and J dropped 3 bases, with 19 bases sitting between them. This CDR3 spans 17 amino acids. CDR3 protein: CASSQGRFAEGNYEQYF. CDR3 nucleotide sequence: TGTGCCAGCAGCCAAGGGCGTTTTGCGGAAGGGAACTACGAGCAGTACTTC.

This rearrangement joins TRBV10-2 to TRBJ1-1; D unclear. From germline, CDR1 is WSHSY and CDR2 SAAADI. This CDR3 has 15 residues. Trimming stripped 2 bases from V and 0 bases from J, with 10 bases between. The CDR3 sequence is CASSETALMNTEAFF. In DNA, the CDR3 is TGCGCCAGCAGTGAGACGGCTCTGATGAACACTGAAGCTTTCTTT.